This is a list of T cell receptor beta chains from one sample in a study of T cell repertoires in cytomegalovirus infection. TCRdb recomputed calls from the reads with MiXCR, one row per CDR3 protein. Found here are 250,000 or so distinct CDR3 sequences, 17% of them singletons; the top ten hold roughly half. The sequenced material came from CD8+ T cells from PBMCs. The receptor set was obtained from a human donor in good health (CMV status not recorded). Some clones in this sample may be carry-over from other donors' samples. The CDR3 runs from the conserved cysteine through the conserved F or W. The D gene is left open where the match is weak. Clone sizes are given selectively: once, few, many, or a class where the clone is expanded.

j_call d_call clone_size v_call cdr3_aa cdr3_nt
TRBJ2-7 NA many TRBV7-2 CASSLGFSYEQYF TGTGCCAGCAGCTTAGGGTTCTCCTACGAGCAGTACTTC
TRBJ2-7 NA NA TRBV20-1 CSVVGEGLYEQYF TGCAGTGTAGTAGGGGAAGGGCTCTACGAGCAGTACTTC
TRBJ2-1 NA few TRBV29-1 CSVVDTEPGHEQFF TGCAGCGTTGTCGATACGGAGCCAGGACATGAGCAGTTCTTC
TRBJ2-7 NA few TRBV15 CATSPSIAFPDEQYF TGTGCCACCAGCCCGTCCATAGCGTTTCCAGACGAGCAGTACTTC
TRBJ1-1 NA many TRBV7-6 CASSFGDMNTEAFF TGTGCCAGCAGCTTCGGGGATATGAACACTGAAGCTTTCTTT
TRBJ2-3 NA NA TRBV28 CASSFGAQGSDTQYF TGTGCCAGCAGTTTCGGGGCCCAGGGATCAGATACGCAGTATTTT
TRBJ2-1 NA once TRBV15 CATSRDLGHSSYNEQFF TGTGCCACCAGCAGAGATCTCGGGCATAGCTCCTACAATGAGCAGTTCTTC
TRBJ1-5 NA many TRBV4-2 CASSQDLPPQPQHF TGTGCCAGCAGCCAAGATCTCCCCCCTCAGCCCCAGCATTTT
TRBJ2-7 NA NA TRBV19 CASSIGWGNYEQYF TGTGCCAGTAGTATCGGGTGGGGAAACTACGAGCAGTACTTC
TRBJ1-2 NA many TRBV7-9 CASRSGTPSPYGYTF TGTGCCAGCAGATCCGGGACCCCTTCCCCCTATGGCTACACCTTC
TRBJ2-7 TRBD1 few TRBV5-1 CASTLGEGAPYEQYF TGCGCCAGCACCCTGGGAGAGGGGGCCCCCTACGAGCAGTACTTC
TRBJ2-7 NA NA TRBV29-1 CSVDWGAEQYF TGCAGCGTTGATTGGGGGGCCGAGCAGTACTTC
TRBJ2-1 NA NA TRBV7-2 CASSLGGGGGRSYNEQFF TGTGCCAGCAGCTTAGGGGGGGGGGGGGGGCGGTCCTACAATGAGCAGTTCTTC
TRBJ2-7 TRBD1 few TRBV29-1 CSVEGAGQGTYEQYF TGCAGCGTTGAAGGGGCCGGACAGGGAACCTACGAGCAGTACTTC
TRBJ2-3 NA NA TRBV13 CASSLDRPLQYF TGTGCCAGCAGCTTAGACCGGCCCCTGCAGTATTTT
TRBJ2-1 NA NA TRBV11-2 CASSYEFRLSYNEQFF TGTGCCAGCAGCTACGAATTCAGATTGTCCTACAATGAGCAGTTCTTC
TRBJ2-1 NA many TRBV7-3 CASSTVGGGEQFF TGTGCCAGCAGCACGGTCGGGGGCGGGGAGCAGTTCTTC
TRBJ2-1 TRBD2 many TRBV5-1 CASSTKLAGDYNEQFF TGCGCCAGCAGCACCAAACTAGCGGGGGATTACAATGAGCAGTTCTTC
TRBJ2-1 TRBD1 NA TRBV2 CASSVETGNYNEQFF TGTGCCAGCAGTGTAGAGACAGGGAACTACAATGAGCAGTTCTTC
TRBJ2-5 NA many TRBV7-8 CASSPWATPEGQYF TGTGCCAGCAGCCCCTGGGCTACCCCAGAAGGCCAGTACTTC
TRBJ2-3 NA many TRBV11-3 CASSLQGNTQYF TGTGCCAGCAGCTTACAGGGGAATACGCAGTATTTT
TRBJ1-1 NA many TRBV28 CASRTHPNTEAFF TGTGCCAGCAGAACACACCCGAACACTGAAGCTTTCTTT
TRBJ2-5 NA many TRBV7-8 CASSLGVGPQETQYF TGTGCCAGCAGCTTAGGAGTCGGCCCTCAAGAGACCCAGTACTTC
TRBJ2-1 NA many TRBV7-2 CASSRTYNEQFF TGTGCCAGCAGTCGAACGTACAATGAGCAGTTCTTC
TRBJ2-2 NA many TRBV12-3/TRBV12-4 CASRSPVPGNTGELFF TGTGCCAGCAGGAGCCCGGTCCCTGGTAACACCGGGGAGCTGTTTTTT
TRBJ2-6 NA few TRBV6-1 CATLTGAGANVLTF TGTGCCACGCTCACGGGCGCTGGGGCCAACGTCCTGACTTTC
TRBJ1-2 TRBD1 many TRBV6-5 CASSYSTGTVYGYTF TGTGCCAGCAGTTACTCGACAGGGACCGTTTATGGCTACACCTTC
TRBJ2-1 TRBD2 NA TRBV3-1 CASSHPTSGESYNEQFF TGTGCCAGCAGCCACCCTACTAGCGGTGAATCCTACAATGAGCAGTTCTTC
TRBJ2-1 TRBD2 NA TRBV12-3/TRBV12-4 CASRGGTSGVVEQFF TGTGCCAGCAGGGGAGGGACTAGCGGGGTCGTTGAGCAGTTCTTC
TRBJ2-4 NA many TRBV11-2 CATDGAPLAKNIQYF TGTGCCACCGACGGAGCTCCACTAGCCAAAAACATTCAGTACTTC
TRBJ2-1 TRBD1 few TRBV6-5 CASSYRQGPQFF TGTGCCAGCAGTTACAGACAGGGACCGCAGTTCTTC
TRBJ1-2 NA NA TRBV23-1 CASSQPRDTGYGYTF TGCGCCAGCAGTCAGCCACGGGACACGGGTTATGGCTACACCTTC
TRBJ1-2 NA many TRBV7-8 CASSWSGTQPANYGYTF TGTGCCAGCAGCTGGTCCGGGACACAACCTGCTAACTATGGCTACACCTTC
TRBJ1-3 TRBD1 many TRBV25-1 CASRGPGQGRFSGNTIYF TGTGCCAGCAGGGGACCGGGACAGGGACGGTTCTCTGGAAACACCATATATTTT
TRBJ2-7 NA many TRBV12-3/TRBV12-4 CASSPWRGNSYEQYF TGTGCCAGCAGTCCCTGGAGGGGAAACTCCTACGAGCAGTACTTC
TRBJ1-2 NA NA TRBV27 CASSLNSGYGYTF TGTGCCAGCAGTTTGAACAGCGGCTATGGCTACACCTTC
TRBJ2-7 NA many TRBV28 CASSLAGQAPTF TGTGCCAGCAGTTTAGCCGGGCAGGCCCCCACTTTC
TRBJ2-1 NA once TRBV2 CASSTGQSYNEQFF TGTGCCAGCAGTACCGGACAGAGCTACAATGAGCAGTTCTTC
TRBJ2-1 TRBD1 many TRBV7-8 CAATGTVSNEQFF TGTGCCGCCACCGGGACAGTGAGCAATGAGCAGTTCTTC
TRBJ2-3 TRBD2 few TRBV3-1 CASSQETRDYGLTDTQYF TGTGCCAGCAGCCAAGAAACCCGGGACTACGGACTTACAGATACGCAGTATTTT
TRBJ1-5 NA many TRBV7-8 CASSLLFGGTSNQPQHF TGTGCCAGCAGCTTATTATTTGGGGGCACGAGCAATCAGCCCCAGCATTTT
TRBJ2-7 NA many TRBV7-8 CASSLDRGTTYEQYF TGTGCCAGCAGCTTAGACCGTGGCACAACCTACGAGCAGTACTTC
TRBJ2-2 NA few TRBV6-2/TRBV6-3 CASSPRELVLNTGELFF TGTGCCAGCAGTCCCAGGGAACTCGTACTAAACACCGGGGAGCTGTTTTTT
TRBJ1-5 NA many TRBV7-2 CASSLDGLFSNQPQHF TGTGCCAGCAGCCTGGACGGACTCTTTAGCAATCAGCCCCAGCATTTT
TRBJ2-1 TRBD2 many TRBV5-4 CASSPGTSGYNEQFF TGTGCCAGCAGCCCCGGGACTAGCGGGTACAATGAGCAGTTCTTC
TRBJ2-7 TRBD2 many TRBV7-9 CASGRGGVYSYEQYF TGTGCCAGCGGCCGGGGGGGGGTATACTCCTACGAGCAGTACTTC
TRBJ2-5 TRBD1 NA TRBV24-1 CATSEATGDETQYF TGTGCCACCAGTGAAGCAACAGGGGACGAGACCCAGTACTTC
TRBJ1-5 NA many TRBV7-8 CASSLTPGQPQHF TGTGCCAGCAGCTTAACCCCGGGTCAGCCCCAGCATTTT
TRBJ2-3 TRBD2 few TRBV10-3 CAISPMTSGVTDTQYF TGTGCCATCAGTCCCATGACTAGCGGGGTCACAGATACGCAGTATTTT
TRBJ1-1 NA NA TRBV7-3 CASSLTAGINTEAFF TGTGCCAGCAGCTTAACTGCAGGAATAAACACTGAAGCTTTCTTT
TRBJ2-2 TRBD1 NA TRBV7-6 CASSPTGDTGELFF TGTGCCAGCAGTCCGACAGGGGATACCGGGGAGCTGTTTTTT
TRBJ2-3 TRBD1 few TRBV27 CASSLGTGGPTDTQYF TGTGCCAGCAGTTTAGGGACAGGGGGCCCCACAGATACGCAGTATTTT
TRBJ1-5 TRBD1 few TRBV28 CASSLTGTVPSFQPQHF TGTGCCAGCAGTTTAACCGGGACAGTTCCTAGCTTTCAGCCCCAGCATTTT
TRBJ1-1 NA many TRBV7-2 CASSLEWGQGPEAFF TGTGCCAGCAGCTTAGAGTGGGGGCAGGGGCCTGAAGCTTTCTTT
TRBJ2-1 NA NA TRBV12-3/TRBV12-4 CASSLRIKGSYNEQFF TGTGCCAGCAGTCTCCGAATTAAGGGATCCTACAATGAGCAGTTCTTC
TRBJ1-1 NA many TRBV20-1 CSARDRNREAFF TGCAGTGCTAGAGATAGGAACCGAGAAGCTTTCTTT
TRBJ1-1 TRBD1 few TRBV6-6 CASSYSTVKSGGEAFF TGTGCCAGCAGTTACTCAACGGTGAAATCAGGGGGTGAAGCTTTCTTT
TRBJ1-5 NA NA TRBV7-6 CASSTRTDNQPQHF TGTGCCAGCAGCACCAGGACAGACAATCAGCCCCAGCATTTT
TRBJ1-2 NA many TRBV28 CASSAGRVSGYTF TGTGCCAGCAGTGCGGGGAGGGTGAGCGGCTACACCTTC
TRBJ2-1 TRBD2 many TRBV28 CASSLASGGAPYNEQFF TGTGCCAGCAGTTTGGCTAGCGGGGGGGCGCCCTACAATGAGCAGTTCTTC